This T cell receptor (beta chain) was identified in a study of early T cells in non-severe SARS-CoV-2 infection. At the level of the study: Sequenced bulk RNA came from whole blood that was unsorted, and chains were unpaired.

As to this clonotype: What it recognizes is unknown.

Germline V gives CDR1 WSHSY, CDR2 SAAADI. This CDR3 has 14 amino acids. V lost 2 bases to trimming and J lost 6 bases, with 10 bases between them. Unique molecular identifiers tagged individual cDNA molecules. TCRdb re-derived calls from the 5' RACE reads in MiXCR, one entry per CDR3 protein. In the table there are 70,000 or so distinct CDR3 sequences, approximately 15% of which are singletons. The study, taken as a whole, reports: CD4 and private specificities were missed by VDJdb matching, which favored anti-spike CD8 responses.

The J gene is TRBJ1-4, the V gene TRBV10-2, with D tentatively TRBD1 (5 bases). This sequence originates from an adult who was a healthcare worker with PCR-confirmed SARS-CoV-2 infection or an uninfected control (not recorded which). Sequencing was done on a sample of whole blood. CDR3 amino acids: CASSEAGGDEKLFF. CDR3 nucleotides: TGCGCCAGCAGTGAGGCCGGAGGGGATGAAAAACTGTTTTTT.